One and the same sample provided the 8 T cell receptor beta chains below, sequenced in a study of CD8+ T cells in alopecia areata. Extraction and reverse transcription of RNA yielded cDNA as the sequencing template. Assay: immunoSEQ multiplex PCR; the TCRdb copy retains only in-frame clones and omits some. The sample holds roughly 140,000 clones, about half seen once. The material sequenced was CD4+ T cells sorted from blood, taken at week 0. The receptor set was obtained from a human donor with alopecia areata.

CDR3 sequence reads: CASSLKRAGQETQYF. The DNA for the CDR3 is TGTGCCAGCAGCTTGAAGAGAGCAGGGCAAGAGACCCAGTACTTC. The rearrangement uses TRBV5-4 and TRBJ2-5, with D possibly matching TRBD1 (5 bases). The germline V gene has CDR1 SGHNT and CDR2 YYREEE (reference sequence). This CDR3 spans 15 amino acids. Trimming cost V 1 base and J 2 bases, with 12 bases left between them.

The chain joins TRBV9 to TRBJ2-1, with TRBD2 matching 7 bases. V lost 0 bases to trimming and J lost 0 bases; unmatched junction nucleotides: 9. This CDR3 is built from 18 residues. Looked up from germline, CDR1 is SGDLS and CDR2 is YYNGEE. CDR3 protein: CASSVVDSGQSSYNEQFF. The CDR3 DNA sequence: TGTGCCAGCAGCGTAGTGGATAGCGGGCAAAGCTCCTACAATGAGCAGTTCTTC.

The V call is TRBV7-2, the J call TRBJ1-2, with TRBD1 matching 11 bases. The CDR3 runs to 15 residues. V shed 5 bases and J 4 bases; nucleotides not matched to a gene: 6. In germline, CDR1 is SGHTA, CDR2 FQGNSA. CDR3 coding DNA: TGTGCCAGCAGCCCGGGACAGGGGGAGGTCTATGGCTACACCTTC. The encoded protein is CASSPGQGEVYGYTF.

This clone was picked up many times. The chain employs TRBV6-5 and TRBJ1-2; D uncertain. Trimming removed 8 bases at V and 5 bases at J, with 18 bases between. The germline V gene has CDR1 MNHEY and CDR2 SVGAGI. The CDR3 runs 14 residues. The CDR3: CASQKVSAPYGYTF. The DNA of the CDR3 is TGTGCCAGCCAAAAGGTGTCAGCGCCTTATGGCTACACCTTC.

This chain joins TRBV30 and TRBJ2-1; possible D gene TRBD2, 6 bases. The CDR3 runs to 14 residues. V was cut by 2 bases and J by 8 bases, with 16 bases left in between. CDR1 and CDR2 (germline): GTSNPN, SVGIG (reference sequence). The CDR3 sequence is CAWSSSSWEDEQFF. CDR3 nucleotides: TGTGCCTGGAGTTCGTCGAGTTGGGAGGATGAGCAGTTCTTC.

The rearrangement uses TRBV19 and TRBJ1-1, with D maybe TRBD1 (5 bases). From germline, CDR1 is LNHDA and CDR2 SQIVND (reference sequence). V was cut by 1 base and J by 5 bases, with 11 bases left in between. CDR3 length: 14 residues. The CDR3, as DNA: TGTGCCAGTAGTATAGGAGGGGTCGGGACTGAAGCTTTCTTT. Its protein is CASSIGGVGTEAFF.

The table lists this clone with a few counts. The genes are TRBV29-1 and TRBJ2-2; D gene unclear. Germline V lookup: CDR1 SQVTM, CDR2 ANQGSEA. This CDR3 comprises 12 residues. Trimming stripped 7 bases from V and 2 bases from J, with 8 bases between. The CDR3 is CSAYTNTGELFF. CDR3 sequence (DNA): TGCAGCGCCTACACTAACACCGGGGAGCTGTTTTTT.

This clone was counted between two and nine times. The V and J genes are TRBV4-1 and TRBJ2-7; TRBD2 matches at 11 bases. This CDR3 comprises 15 residues. From germline, CDR1 is MGHRA and CDR2 YSYEKL. The trim removed 5 bases at V and 3 bases at J, leaving 6 bases unmatched. CDR3 sequence reads: CASSSTSGIHYEQYF. The CDR3 DNA reads TGCGCCAGCAGCTCGACTAGCGGGATTCACTACGAGCAGTACTTC.